This is a list of T cell receptor beta chains from one sample in a study of Tregs in tolerant kidney transplant recipients. Measured with immunoSEQ multiplex PCR; TCRdb has only the in-frame clones, and not every one. The table shows 90,000 to 150,000 clones, with about 90% occurring only once. The sample consisted of CD4+ T cells from blood. The source is a human donor in good health. The CDR3 runs from the conserved cysteine through the conserved F or W. Each record gives: V gene, J gene, CDR3 protein.

>TRBV7-9|TRBJ1-1
CASSFKTQNTEAFF
>TRBV5-4|TRBJ2-2
CASSLGLAGITGELFF
>TRBV18|TRBJ2-3
CASSTGTSGDTQYF
>TRBV30|TRBJ1-1
CAWSPGMWAGTEAFF
>TRBV2|TRBJ1-6
CASRSVSPLHF
>TRBV9|TRBJ2-7
CASSVDGGAHNGEQYF
>TRBV5-7|TRBJ2-7
CASSPKTPEGRSEQYF
>TRBV9|TRBJ2-1
CASSRRGRGGGSYNEQFF
>TRBV30|TRBJ2-7
CAWAVGDSQSGEQYF
>TRBV7-6|TRBJ2-3
CASSSPGLAGGVTDTQYF
>TRBV7-9|TRBJ2-2
CATKDGELFF
>TRBV7-2|TRBJ2-1
CASSPTTSLRLFF
>TRBV5-1|TRBJ2-3
CASSLIGGVASTDTQYF
>TRBV4-1|TRBJ2-7
CASSQAVYWASEQYF
>TRBV10-1|TRBJ1-1
CASSEQGRTEAFF
>TRBV4-2|TRBJ1-4
CASSPINEKLFF
>TRBV5-8|TRBJ2-6
CASSSNTGHGANVLTF
>TRBV6-5|TRBJ1-1
CASSLLGRMNTEAFF
>TRBV11-2|TRBJ2-5
CASSHSGTAQETQYF
>TRBV18|TRBJ1-2
CASSPPGPGYTF
>TRBV5-4|TRBJ1-6
CASSLGVASYNSPLHF
>TRBV7-8|TRBJ1-2
CASSLTHSNYGYTF
>TRBV4-2|TRBJ2-3
CASSRDRGGKDTQYF
>TRBV27|TRBJ2-1
CASSSHRGTHQPYNEQFF
>TRBV5-5|TRBJ2-2
CASSLDGGNTGELFF
>TRBV18|TRBJ2-1
CASSTRAGSTSGKAFHSYNEQFF
>TRBV6-5|TRBJ1-2
CASSPWDRGYYGYTF
>TRBV19|TRBJ2-7
CASSTRQVSYEQYF
>TRBV10-3|TRBJ1-2
CAINGGTVNYGYTF
>TRBV7-2|TRBJ2-1
CASSGGSSYNEQFF
>TRBV5-6|TRBJ2-5
CASSWGQGPESPYF
>TRBV6-5|TRBJ2-7
CASSLLGGYEQYF
>TRBV7-3|TRBJ2-2
CASSLNSPPNTGELFF
>TRBV18|TRBJ2-7
CASSSRGGRISHEQYF
>TRBV9|TRBJ2-3
CASSPRTSGRGADTQYF
>TRBV2|TRBJ1-1
CASTVTGRPSREKTEAFF
>TRBV5-1|TRBJ2-7
CASRRTAGEEYEQYF
>TRBV5-1|TRBJ2-2
CASSPRGANTGELFF